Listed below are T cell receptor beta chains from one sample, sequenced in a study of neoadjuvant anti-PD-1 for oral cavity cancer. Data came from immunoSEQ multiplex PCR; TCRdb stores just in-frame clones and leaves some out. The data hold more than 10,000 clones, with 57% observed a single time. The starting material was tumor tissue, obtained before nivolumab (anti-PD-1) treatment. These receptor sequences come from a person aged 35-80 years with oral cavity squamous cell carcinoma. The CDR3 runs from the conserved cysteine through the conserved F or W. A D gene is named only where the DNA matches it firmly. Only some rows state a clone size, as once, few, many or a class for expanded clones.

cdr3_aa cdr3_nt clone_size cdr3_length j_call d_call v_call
CASSVGGGAETQYF TGTGCCAGCAGCGTAGGCGGGGGGGCCGAGACCCAGTACTTC . 14 TRBJ2-5 TRBD2 TRBV9
CASSQGGTARSTGELFF TGTGCCAGCAGCCAAGGAGGCACAGCCCGAAGCACCGGGGAGCTGTTTTTT . 17 TRBJ2-2 . TRBV5-4
CASSTGTASNQPQHF TGTGCCAGTAGTACCGGGACAGCTAGCAATCAGCCCCAGCATTTT once 15 TRBJ1-5 TRBD1 TRBV19
CSGGQAGYNEQFF TGCAGCGGCGGGCAGGCAGGCTACAATGAGCAGTTCTTC . 13 TRBJ2-1 . TRBV29-1
CASSSSGVTGELFF TGTGCCAGCAGCTCTAGCGGGGTTACCGGGGAGCTGTTTTTT . 14 TRBJ2-2 TRBD2 TRBV7-9
CASSLLPGLASAGAYNEQFF TGTGCCAGCAGTTTGCTCCCGGGACTAGCCTCGGCGGGAGCCTACAATGAGCAGTTCTTC . 20 TRBJ2-1 TRBD2 TRBV28
CASSPGLDLDGELFF TGTGCCAGCAGCCCTGGACTAGACCTGGACGGGGAGCTGTTTTTT . 15 TRBJ2-2 TRBD2 TRBV5-8
CASSEWTGGLETQYF TGTGCCAGCAGTGAGTGGACAGGGGGCTTGGAGACCCAGTACTTC few 15 TRBJ2-5 TRBD1 TRBV6-1
CASSFLGLATDTQYF TGTGCCAGCAGTTTTCTCGGACTAGCGACAGATACGCAGTATTTT . 15 TRBJ2-3 TRBD2 TRBV27
CASSLKTGDTEAFF TGTGCCAGCAGCTTAAAAACAGGGGACACTGAAGCTTTCTTT . 14 TRBJ1-1 TRBD1 TRBV13
CASSIGYSYGYTF TGTGCCAGTAGTATAGGATACAGTTATGGCTACACCTTC few 13 TRBJ1-2 . TRBV19
CASSPWDSLNTEAFF TGTGCCAGCTCACCATGGGACAGCCTGAACACTGAAGCTTTCTTT few 15 TRBJ1-1 TRBD1 TRBV18
CASSLQSLADNEQFF TGTGCCAGCAGCTTGCAGTCCCTAGCGGACAATGAGCAGTTCTTC . 15 TRBJ2-1 TRBD2 TRBV7-2
CASSLRRDSEAFF TGTGCCAGCAGCTTACGTCGGGATAGTGAAGCTTTCTTT . 13 TRBJ1-1 . TRBV7-3
CASSEGQMNTEAFF TGTGCCAGCAGCGAGGGACAGATGAACACTGAAGCTTTCTTT . 14 TRBJ1-1 TRBD1 TRBV9
CASRLVPREAQETQYF TGTGCAAGTCGCTTAGTCCCGCGGGAGGCACAAGAGACCCAGTACTTC . 16 TRBJ2-5 . TRBV12-2
CAWSVLPADTQYF TGTGCCTGGAGTGTACTTCCTGCGGATACGCAGTATTTT once 13 TRBJ2-3 . TRBV30
CASSNEQGSEKLFF TGTGCCAGTAGTAATGAACAGGGTTCCGAAAAACTGTTTTTT . 14 TRBJ1-4 . TRBV19
CSVEDSDRRSYNEQFF TGCAGCGTTGAAGATAGCGACCGAAGGTCCTACAATGAGCAGTTCTTC . 16 TRBJ2-1 . TRBV29-1
CASSLRADTQYF TGTGCCAGCAGCTTACGCGCAGATACGCAGTATTTT . 12 TRBJ2-3 . TRBV7-6
CASSRTGGVDEQFF TGTGCCAGCAGCCGGACAGGGGGAGTGGATGAGCAGTTCTTC few 14 TRBJ2-1 TRBD1 TRBV11-2
CASSQGTGGQNIQYF TGCGCCAGCAGCCAAGGGACAGGGGGCCAAAACATTCAGTACTTC . 15 TRBJ2-4 TRBD1 TRBV4-1
CASSPRQGPYEQYF TGTGCCAGCTCACCGAGACAGGGACCCTACGAGCAGTACTTC . 14 TRBJ2-7 TRBD1 TRBV18
CASSEMTSGYVMDTQYF TGTGCCAGCAGTGAAATGACTAGCGGGTATGTGATGGATACGCAGTATTTT . 17 TRBJ2-3 TRBD2 TRBV6-1
CASSLTGGDGNTIYF TGCGCCAGCAGCTTGACAGGGGGCGACGGAAACACCATATATTTT . 15 TRBJ1-3 TRBD1 TRBV5-1
CASSRRGQGVYAGANVLTF TGTGCCAGCAGCCGCCGTGGACAGGGGGTATACGCTGGGGCCAACGTCCTGACTTTC . 19 TRBJ2-6 TRBD1 TRBV28
CASKTGIGELFF TGTGCCAGCAAGACGGGAATTGGGGAGCTGTTTTTT few 12 TRBJ2-2 . TRBV28
CASSAWGGTSAPGELFF TGTGCCAGCAGCGCCTGGGGGGGGACTAGCGCCCCCGGGGAGCTGTTTTTT few 17 TRBJ2-2 TRBD2 TRBV7-9
CASSLDQLGKYEQYF TGTGCCAGCAGCTTAGATCAACTTGGGAAGTACGAGCAGTACTTC few 15 TRBJ2-7 . TRBV11-1
CASSLEVFLGGAERTF TGTGCCAGCAGCTTAGAGGTCTTTTTAGGGGGCGCCGAAAGGACCTTC few 16 TRBJ1-2 TRBD1 TRBV11-2
CASSPQIAGGGYTF TGTGCCAGCAGCCCCCAGATAGCGGGGGGCGGCTACACCTTC . 14 TRBJ1-2 . TRBV9
CASRAPSGTYEQYF TGTGCCAGCAGGGCCCCTAGCGGTACCTACGAGCAGTACTTC . 14 TRBJ2-7 TRBD2 TRBV6-6
CASSVEGQGGRNEQFF TGTGCCAGCAGTGTGGAGGGACAGGGAGGTAGGAATGAGCAGTTCTTC . 16 TRBJ2-1 TRBD1 TRBV6-4
CASSYSPGSSQPQHF TGTGCCAGCAGTTACTCGCCCGGGAGTTCTCAGCCCCAGCATTTT . 15 TRBJ1-5 . TRBV6-5
CASRPLQGQGTNTGELFF TGTGCCAGCAGACCACTCCAGGGACAGGGGACGAACACCGGGGAGCTGTTTTTT few 18 TRBJ2-2 TRBD1 TRBV2
CASSLLLGGGRTGELFF TGTGCCAGCAGCTTACTCCTCGGGGGCGGTCGGACCGGGGAGCTGTTTTTT medium-sized 17 TRBJ2-2 . TRBV11-2
CASSFLRSSYEQYF TGTGCCAGCAGTTTTCTCCGGAGCTCCTACGAGCAGTACTTC . 14 TRBJ2-7 . TRBV28
CASSGGSNQPQHF TGTGCCAGCAGTGGGGGTAGCAATCAGCCCCAGCATTTT few 13 TRBJ1-5 . TRBV7-8
CASSYPSGSSYEQYF TGTGCCAGCAGTTACCCGAGCGGGAGCTCCTACGAGCAGTACTTC once 15 TRBJ2-7 TRBD2 TRBV6-5
CASSFSGGNQPQHF TGTGCCAGCAGCTTTTCAGGGGGCAATCAGCCCCAGCATTTT . 14 TRBJ1-5 . TRBV7-2
CAWSVTELTEAFF TGTGCCTGGAGTGTAACGGAACTCACTGAAGCTTTCTTT few 13 TRBJ1-1 . TRBV30
CASSPQGTDRYGYTF TGTGCCAGCAGCCCACAGGGCACTGATCGCTATGGCTACACCTTC few 15 TRBJ1-2 . TRBV7-9
CASSKSTYQETQYF TGTGCCAGCAGCAAATCCACGTACCAAGAGACCCAGTACTTC once 14 TRBJ2-5 . TRBV21-1
CASSEGNRAFSGNTIYF TGTGCCAGCAGTGAGGGAAACAGGGCCTTCTCTGGAAACACCATATATTTT few 17 TRBJ1-3 . TRBV2
CASSRTSGSTDTQYF TGCGCCAGCAGCAGGACTAGCGGGAGCACAGATACGCAGTATTTT . 15 TRBJ2-3 TRBD2 TRBV5-1
CASSGGLGYTF TGTGCCAGCAGTGGAGGACTCGGCTACACCTTC few 11 TRBJ1-2 . TRBV28
CACSRDRETYEQYF TGTGCCTGCAGCCGGGACAGGGAAACCTACGAGCAGTACTTC . 14 TRBJ2-7 TRBD1 TRBV6-1
CASSLSSAAGELFF TGTGCCAGCAGTTTATCTAGCGCAGCCGGGGAGCTGTTTTTT . 14 TRBJ2-2 . TRBV28
CASSLGEETQYF TGCGCCAGCAGCTTGGGGGAAGAGACCCAGTACTTC . 12 TRBJ2-5 . TRBV5-1
CASHFSGTGRSEQFF TGTGCCAGCCATTTTTCCGGGACAGGGAGGAGTGAGCAGTTCTTC few 15 TRBJ2-1 TRBD1 TRBV19
CASSEGVTGGYEKLFF TGTGCCAGCAGTGAAGGGGTGACAGGGGGCTATGAAAAACTGTTTTTT . 16 TRBJ1-4 TRBD1 TRBV2
CASSLGAQEIGYTF TGTGCCAGCAGCTTGGGAGCCCAAGAAATAGGCTACACCTTC few 14 TRBJ1-2 . TRBV5-6
CASSYRGTDRNTEAFF TGTGCCAGCAGCTACAGGGGTACAGATAGAAACACTGAAGCTTTCTTT . 16 TRBJ1-1 TRBD1 TRBV5-4
CASSLGPVGSGNTIYF TGCGCCAGCAGCTTGGGGCCCGTGGGGTCTGGAAACACCATATATTTT . 16 TRBJ1-3 . TRBV5-1
CASSPKALAGYNEQFF TGCGCCAGCAGCCCGAAGGCCCTAGCGGGGTACAATGAGCAGTTCTTC . 16 TRBJ2-1 TRBD2 TRBV4-1
CASSIPSGRAPNEQFF TGTGCCAGCAGCATCCCCAGCGGGAGGGCCCCTAATGAGCAGTTCTTC few 16 TRBJ2-1 TRBD2 TRBV7-9
CATKSARPGLAGVMVF TGTGCCACTAAGTCGGCTCGACCGGGACTAGCGGGAGTAATGGTCTTC . 16 TRBJ2-1 TRBD2 TRBV19